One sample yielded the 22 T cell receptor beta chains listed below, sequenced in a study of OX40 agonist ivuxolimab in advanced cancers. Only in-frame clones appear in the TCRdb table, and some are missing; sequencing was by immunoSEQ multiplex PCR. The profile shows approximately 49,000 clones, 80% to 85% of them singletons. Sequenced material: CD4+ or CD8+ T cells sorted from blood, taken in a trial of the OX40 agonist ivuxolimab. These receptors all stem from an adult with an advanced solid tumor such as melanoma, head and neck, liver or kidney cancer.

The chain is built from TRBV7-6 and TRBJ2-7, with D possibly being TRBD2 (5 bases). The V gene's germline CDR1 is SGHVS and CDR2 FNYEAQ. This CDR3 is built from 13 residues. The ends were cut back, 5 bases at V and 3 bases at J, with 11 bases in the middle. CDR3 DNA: TGTGCCAGCAGCCTGGACTCCTTCTACGAGCAGTACTTC. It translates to CASSLDSFYEQYF.

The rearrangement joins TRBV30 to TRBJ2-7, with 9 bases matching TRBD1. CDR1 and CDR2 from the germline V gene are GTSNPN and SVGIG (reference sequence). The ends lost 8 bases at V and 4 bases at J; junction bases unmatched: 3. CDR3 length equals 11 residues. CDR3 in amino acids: CAGDRGYEQYF. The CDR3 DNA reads TGTGCCGGAGACAGGGGGTACGAGCAGTACTTC.

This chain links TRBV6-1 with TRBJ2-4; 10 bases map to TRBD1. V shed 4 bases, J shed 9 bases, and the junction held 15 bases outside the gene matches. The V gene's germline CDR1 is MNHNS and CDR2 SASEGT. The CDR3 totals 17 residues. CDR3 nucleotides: TGTGCCAGCAGTGTGATAGGGACAGGGGTAACGAATGGCATTCAGTACTTC. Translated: CASSVIGTGVTNGIQYF.

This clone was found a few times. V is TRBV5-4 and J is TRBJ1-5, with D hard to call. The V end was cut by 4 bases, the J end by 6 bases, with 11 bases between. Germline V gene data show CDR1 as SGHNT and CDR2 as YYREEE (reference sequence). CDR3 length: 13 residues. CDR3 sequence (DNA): TGTGCCAGCAGCACCTCAGCCGGTCAGCCCCAGCATTTT. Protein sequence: CASSTSAGQPQHF.

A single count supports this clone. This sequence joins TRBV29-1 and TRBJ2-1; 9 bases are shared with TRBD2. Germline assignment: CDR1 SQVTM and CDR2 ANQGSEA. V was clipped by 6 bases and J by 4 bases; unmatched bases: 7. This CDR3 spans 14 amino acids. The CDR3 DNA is TGCAGCGTCACACGACTAGCGGAATACAATGAGCAGTTCTTC. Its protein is CSVTRLAEYNEQFF.

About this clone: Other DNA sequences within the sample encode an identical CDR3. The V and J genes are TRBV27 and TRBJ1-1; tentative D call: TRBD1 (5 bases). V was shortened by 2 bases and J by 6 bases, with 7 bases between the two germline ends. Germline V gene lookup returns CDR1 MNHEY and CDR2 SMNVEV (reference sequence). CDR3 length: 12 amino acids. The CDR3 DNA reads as TGTGCCAGCAGTTTAGGGGGGGCTGAAGCTTTCTTT. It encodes CASSLGGAEAFF.

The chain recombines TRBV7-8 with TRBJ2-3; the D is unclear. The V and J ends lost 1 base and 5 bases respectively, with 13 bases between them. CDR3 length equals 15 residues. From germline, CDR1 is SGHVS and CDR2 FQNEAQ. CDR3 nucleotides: TGTGCCAGCAGCTTAGGGGCGACTGAAAAAGATACGCAGTATTTT. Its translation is CASSLGATEKDTQYF. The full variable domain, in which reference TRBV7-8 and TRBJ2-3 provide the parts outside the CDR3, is GAGVSQSPRYKVAKRGQDVALRCDPISGHVSLFWYQQALGQGPEFLTYFQNEAQLDKSGLPSDRFFAERPEGSVSTLKIQRTQQEDSAVYLCASSLGATEKDTQYFGPGTRLTVL.

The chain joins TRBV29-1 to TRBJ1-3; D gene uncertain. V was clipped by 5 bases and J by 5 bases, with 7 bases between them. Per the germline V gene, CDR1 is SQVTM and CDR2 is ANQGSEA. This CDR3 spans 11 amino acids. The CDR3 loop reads CSVNSRNTIYF. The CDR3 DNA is TGCAGCGTTAACAGTCGAAACACCATATATTTT.

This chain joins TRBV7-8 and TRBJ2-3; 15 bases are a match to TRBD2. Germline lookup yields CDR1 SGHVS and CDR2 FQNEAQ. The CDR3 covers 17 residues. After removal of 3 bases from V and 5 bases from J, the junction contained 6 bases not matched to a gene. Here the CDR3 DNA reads TGTGCCAGCAGCTTGCCGGGACTAGCGGGGGGAAGAGATACGCAGTATTTT. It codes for CASSLPGLAGGRDTQYF.

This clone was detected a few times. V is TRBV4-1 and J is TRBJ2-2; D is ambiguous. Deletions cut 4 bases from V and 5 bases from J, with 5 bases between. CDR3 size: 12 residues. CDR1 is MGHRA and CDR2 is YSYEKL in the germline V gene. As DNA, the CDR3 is TGCGCCAGCAGCCCAACGACCGGGGAGCTGTTTTTT. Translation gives CASSPTTGELFF.

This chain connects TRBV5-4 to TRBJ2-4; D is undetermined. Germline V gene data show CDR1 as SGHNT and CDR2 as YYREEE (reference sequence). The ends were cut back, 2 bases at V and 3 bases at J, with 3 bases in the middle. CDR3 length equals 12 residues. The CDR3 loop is CASSFGKNIQYF. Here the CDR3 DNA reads TGTGCCAGCAGCTTCGGCAAAAACATTCAGTACTTC. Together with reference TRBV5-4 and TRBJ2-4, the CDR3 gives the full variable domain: ETGVTQSPTHLIKTRGQQVTLRCSSQSGHNTVSWYQQALGQGPQFIFQYYREEENGRGNFPPRFSGLQFPNYSSELNVNALELDDSALYLCASSFGKNIQYFGAGTRLSVL.

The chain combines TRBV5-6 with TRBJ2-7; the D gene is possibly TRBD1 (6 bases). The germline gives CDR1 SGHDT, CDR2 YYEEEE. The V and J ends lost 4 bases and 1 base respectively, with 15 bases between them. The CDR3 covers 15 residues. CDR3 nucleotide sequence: TGTGCCAGCAGCGACGGTCCAGGGGCTTCCTACGAGCAGTACTTC. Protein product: CASSDGPGASYEQYF.

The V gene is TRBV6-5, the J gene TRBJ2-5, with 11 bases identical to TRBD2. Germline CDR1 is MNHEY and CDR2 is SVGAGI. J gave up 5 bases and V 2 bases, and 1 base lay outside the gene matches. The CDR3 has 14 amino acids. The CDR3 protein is CASSYGTSGETQYF. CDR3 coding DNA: TGTGCCAGCAGTTACGGGACTAGCGGCGAGACCCAGTACTTC.

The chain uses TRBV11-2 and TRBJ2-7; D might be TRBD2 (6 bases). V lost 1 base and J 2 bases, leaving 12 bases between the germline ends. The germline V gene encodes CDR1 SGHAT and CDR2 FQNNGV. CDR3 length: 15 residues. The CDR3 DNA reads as TGTGCCAGCAGCTTAGGGACGGAGCGGGCCTACGAGCAGTACTTC. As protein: CASSLGTERAYEQYF.

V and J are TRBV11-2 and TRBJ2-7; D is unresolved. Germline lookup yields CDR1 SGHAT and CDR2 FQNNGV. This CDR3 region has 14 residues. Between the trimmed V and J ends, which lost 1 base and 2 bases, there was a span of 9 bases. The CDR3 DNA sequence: TGTGCCAGCAGCTTAGGTGGCAGCACCTACGAGCAGTACTTC. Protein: CASSLGGSTYEQYF.

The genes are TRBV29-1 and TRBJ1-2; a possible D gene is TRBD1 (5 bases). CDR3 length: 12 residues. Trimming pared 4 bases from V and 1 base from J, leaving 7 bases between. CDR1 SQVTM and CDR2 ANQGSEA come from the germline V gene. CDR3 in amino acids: CSVVTDNYGYTF. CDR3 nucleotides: TGCAGCGTTGTGACAGATAACTATGGCTACACCTTC. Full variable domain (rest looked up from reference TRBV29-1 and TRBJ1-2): SAVISQKPSRDICQRGTSLTIQCQVDSQVTMMFWYRQQPGQSLTLIATANQGSEATYESGFVIDKFPISRPNLTFSTLTVSNMSPEDSSIYLCSVVTDNYGYTFGSGTRLTVV.

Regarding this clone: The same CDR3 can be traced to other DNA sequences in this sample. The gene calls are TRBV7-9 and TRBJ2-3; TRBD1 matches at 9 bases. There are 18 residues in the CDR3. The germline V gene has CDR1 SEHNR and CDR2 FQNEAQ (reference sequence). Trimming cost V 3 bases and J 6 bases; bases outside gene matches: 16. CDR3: CASSFPRGQGPHGDTQYF. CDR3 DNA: TGTGCCAGCAGCTTCCCAAGGGGACAGGGTCCACACGGGGATACGCAGTATTTT. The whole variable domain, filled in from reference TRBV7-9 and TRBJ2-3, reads DTGVSQNPRHKITKRGQNVTFRCDPISEHNRLYWYRQTLGQGPEFLTYFQNEAQLEKSRLLSDRFSAERPKGSFSTLEIQRTEQGDSAMYLCASSFPRGQGPHGDTQYFGPGTRLTVL.

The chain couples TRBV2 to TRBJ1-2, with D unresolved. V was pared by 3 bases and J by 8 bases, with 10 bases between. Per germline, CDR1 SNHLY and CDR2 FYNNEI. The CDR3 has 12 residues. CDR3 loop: CASSDLGNGYTF. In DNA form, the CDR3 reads TGTGCCAGCAGTGATCTAGGGAACGGCTACACCTTC.

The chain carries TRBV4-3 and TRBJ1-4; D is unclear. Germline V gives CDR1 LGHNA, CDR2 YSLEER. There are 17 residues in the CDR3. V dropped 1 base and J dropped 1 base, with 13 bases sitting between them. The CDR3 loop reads CASSQGWGYETNEKLFF. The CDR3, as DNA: TGCGCCAGCAGCCAAGGATGGGGTTATGAAACTAATGAAAAACTGTTTTTT.

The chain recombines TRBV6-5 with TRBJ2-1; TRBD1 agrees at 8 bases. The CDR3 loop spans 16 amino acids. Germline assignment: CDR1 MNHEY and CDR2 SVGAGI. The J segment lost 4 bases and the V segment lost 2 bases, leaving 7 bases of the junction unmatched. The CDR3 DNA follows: TGTGCCAGCAGTTACGAGGGGACAGGACTTTACAATGAGCAGTTCTTC. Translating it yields CASSYEGTGLYNEQFF.

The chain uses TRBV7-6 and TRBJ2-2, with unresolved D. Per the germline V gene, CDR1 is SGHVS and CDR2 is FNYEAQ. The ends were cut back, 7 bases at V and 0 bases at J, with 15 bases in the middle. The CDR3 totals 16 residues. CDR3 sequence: CASTFPERANTGELFF. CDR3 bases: TGTGCCAGCACCTTCCCAGAGCGAGCGAACACCGGGGAGCTGTTTTTT.

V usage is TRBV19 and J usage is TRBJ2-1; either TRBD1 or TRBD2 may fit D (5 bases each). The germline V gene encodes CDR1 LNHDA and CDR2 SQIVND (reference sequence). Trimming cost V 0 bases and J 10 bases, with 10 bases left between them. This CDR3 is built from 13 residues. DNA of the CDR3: TGTGCCAGTAGTATAGACGGGGCTGGGGAGCAGTTCTTC. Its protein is CASSIDGAGEQFF.